This T cell receptor beta chain was observed in a study of cytomegalovirus exposure and HLA in healthy donors listed by TCRdb under 2017. Background on the whole study: An earlier analysis of some 500 of the donors reported 250 to 300 Gb of sequence data and some 120 million unique TCR beta sequences from about 179 million T cells. Alongside the repertoire data, information on donor age, sex, ethnicity and CMV serostatus was compiled. The genetic ancestry cluster associated with self-reported Caucasian donors included 81% of the 398 genotyped donors. The number of donors typed differed by locus, with about 629-630 for A, B, C, DRB1 and DQB1, roughly 550 for DQA1, 600 to 610 for DPA1, and approximately 470 for DPB1. An earlier analysis of around 580 of the donors used high-throughput TCR beta sequencing to judge whether each TCR beta V gene segment behaved as functional or pseudogenic. In a later analysis, previously published TCR beta repertoires from hundreds of donors were re-analyzed and high-resolution HLA genotyping was added so that TCR occurrence patterns could be studied. Rather than drawing on any new phenotypic data, the later analysis identified candidate immune exposures from TCR beta sequences and the way those sequences occurred across donors. To predict cytomegalovirus infection status, the study brought together high-throughput TCR immunosequencing, statistical association of individual TCRs with disease status, and machine learning. An early release covering roughly 600 HLA-typed donors comprised 250 to 350 gigabases of sequencing data and around 80 million unique TCR sequences. Class I and class II HLA loci were covered by the typing at four-digit resolution. The study aimed to test whether signatures of past pathogen exposure could be identified by cataloging public T cell receptors. In a later genetic analysis, genome-wide SNP genotypes for about 55% of the roughly 670 donors were used, and that subset was treated as a discovery cohort. The study profiled the T cell repertoires of 550 to 700 subjects by immunosequencing and related them to cytomegalovirus serostatus. Along with the approximately 700-subject first cohort, a separate validation cohort of around 110 different subjects was used. Across about 370 genotyped donors of the cohort, an average of approximately 220,000 unique TCR beta nucleotide sequences per donor were sequenced, and 15% to 20% of those sequences were non-productive. Five DR-DQ haplotypes were treated as single units for association and clustering because of strong linkage in the cohort. Every repertoire in the discovery cohort had been generated on one and the same sequencing platform. Beyond this particular receptor, the publication reports: A further reported finding was that TCR beta sequences accurately predicted the HLA-A and HLA-B alleles for most subjects in the first cohort. An earlier analysis of 450 to 750 of the donors showed that most TCR beta V segments appeared in productive rearrangements either about 90% or about 30% of the time, which broadly matched IMGT annotations. According to a later analysis, most CMV-associated TCR beta chains appeared to be HLA-restricted, and the HLA associations seemed to be driven largely by CMV exposure. According to the authors, the approach could potentially be generalized to other disease states and immunological phenotypes. A later genetic analysis associated a missense DCLRE1C variant with V-gene and J-gene trimming of TCR beta chains, and an independent cohort replicated the association. Linkage disequilibrium might explain the correlated functional status among segregating V segments, but an unknown experimental factor could not be excluded. Because counts were too low, 15 to 20 rarely observed V segments, including chromosome 9 orphons, were left out of the earlier analysis of 587 of the donors. In both the original and validation cohorts, the classifier was reported to diagnose cytomegalovirus status with high specificity and sensitivity. In vitro tests confirmed that a few of the cytomegalovirus-associated TCR beta chains recognize cytomegalovirus antigens. For the cohort, immune exposure information was limited to CMV serostatus. In a later analysis, HLA-associated TCR beta chains were found to be more clonally expanded and to have lower generation probabilities than equally common non-associated chains. The study gave a list of about 170 TCR beta chains associated with cytomegalovirus. HLA typing was unavailable for some donors at each locus, so association tests used only the typed subset. According to a later analysis, TCR association rates differed among HLA loci, with DRB1 alleles showing the most associated TCRs and HLA-C alleles showing the fewest. The presence/absence analyses assumed that sequencing depth was roughly uniform across donors, and that assumption may not be true. While some public TCRs were present in many individuals, most TCR sequences turned up only very rarely across donors. Only TCR beta chains were sequenced in this cohort, and the absence of alpha or paired-chain data limited detectable features. When HLA alleles, especially DR and DQ, strongly co-occurred, TCR associations were difficult to assign to individual alleles. Compared with the approximately 670-donor mean, donors in an Asian-associated ancestry cluster had fewer N-insertions in productive TCRs, according to a later genetic analysis. A group of highly shared sequence variants was considered likely to be a technical artifact of the sequencing pipeline. In a later analysis, several top co-occurrence clusters were reported to appear linked to parvovirus B19, influenza, CMV and Epstein-Barr virus. At a false discovery rate of 0.05, a later analysis linked some 18,000 TCR beta sequences to specific HLA alleles.

The cohort was made up of hundreds of healthy bone marrow donors. At the time of sampling, every cohort member was nominally healthy, though immune exposures that went unrecorded were likely present. The donor was CMV seronegative and belonged to the group of over 350 seronegative cohort members. A peripheral blood sample was collected from each donor, and TCR beta sequencing was performed on peripheral blood mononuclear cells. Genomic DNA was extracted from the blood cell samples with the Qiagen DNeasy Blood Extraction Kit. In the case of this clone: No antigen is known for it. No base-level quality is on record; no much larger clone is a single base apart.

The protocol used for the library was the immunoSEQ multiplex PCR assay. For the multiplex PCR, a mixture combining 60 forward primers for TCR Vbeta segments and 13 reverse primers for TCR Jbeta segments was used. A multiplex PCR assay on genomic DNA amplified the CDR3 region of rearranged TCR beta genes. The Illumina HiSeq System was used to sequence the amplified TCR beta libraries as 87-base-pair reads. On the authors' methods: Across the roughly 600 repertoires, a later analysis counted some 80 million unique TCR beta chains, 8.5 million to 12 million of which were shared by at least two donors. Raw reads were error-corrected and collapsed into unique sequences by a nearest-neighbor algorithm in which closely related sequences were merged to remove PCR and sequencing errors. To assign V, D and J gene segments, CDR3 sequences were aligned to IMGT reference sequences. For a sequence to be retained, at least a six-nucleotide match to both a V gene segment and a J gene segment was required. A rearrangement was called productive if the CDR3 had no stop codons and remained in frame with V and J, and every other rearrangement was called non-productive. Following IMGT convention, CDR3 was defined as the stretch from the second conserved V-encoded cysteine up to the conserved J-encoded phenylalanine. The earlier analysis of 550 to 650 of the donors excluded any sequence lacking an unambiguous match to a single V gene segment. In an earlier analysis of several hundred of the donors, V segments were called functional above 56.7% productive rearrangements and were called segregating when the between-donor standard deviation exceeded 5%. A statistical classification framework was developed to diagnose cytomegalovirus status using the catalog of TCR beta chain sequences. In a later analysis, V and J genes were assigned by comparing TCR nucleotide sequences against IMGT/GENE-DB human TR gene sequences. A later analysis assigned CDR3 sequences and most-parsimonious VDJ recombination scenarios with the TCRdist pipeline. A later analysis defined each TCR beta chain by its CDR3 amino acid sequence plus V-gene family, and excluded reads lacking a unique V-gene family. To address suspected cross-contamination and a sequencing artifact, a later analysis removed roughly 640 highly shared, low-generation-probability nucleotide sequences. In a later analysis, a clonal expansion index for each public chain was calculated from normalized within-repertoire ranks of inferred template counts. A later analysis computed generation probabilities with a VDJ recombination model fitted to out-of-frame rearrangements, and checked the results against IGoR. Hypergeometric tests were used in a later analysis to score TCR-TCR, TCR-HLA and TCR-CMV co-occurrence, with a repertoire-size bias correction applied to the TCR pairs. A later analysis estimated false discovery rates by permuting HLA or CMV assignments 20 times. A later analysis grouped co-occurring TCRs with DBSCAN, adding TCRdist sequence similarity when clustering within HLA-allele-positive subsets. For co-occurrence clustering, repertoires with fewer than 30,000 or more than 120,000 public chains were excluded, along with 5 or 6 repertoires with anomalous nucleotide sharing. Here the immuneACCESS table is served through TCRdb, limited to in-frame sequences with V and J called. Missing clones are a known gap in these copies; in checked studies unresolved V genes cover under half, and the rest lacks a known reason. The V and J calls and clone size were taken over from that table, and D and trimming were inferred from the DNA. Present in this sample are some 90,000 clones, 70% of which were seen just once. The leading ten clones occupy about 2.5% of the sample.

This receptor was identified in a man in his forties or fifties in good health and CMV-seronegative. Sequencing was carried out using PBMCs.

This receptor carries the CDR3 CASSFYVYEQYF. The nucleotide sequence reads TGTGCCAGCAGCTTTTATGTCTACGAGCAGTACTTC. Rearrangement joined TRBV5-8 to TRBJ2-7; no D gene call is confident. The CDR3 holds 12 amino acids from the cysteine to the phenylalanine. The retained sequence is limited to the CDR3, 36 bases, with the frame set at the first base. The germline ends are 6 bases apart after V is trimmed by 2 bases and J by 3 bases. From the germline V gene, CDR1 is SGHTS and CDR2 is YDEGEE. Reference TRBV5-8 and TRBJ2-7 genes cover what lies past the CDR3, so the full variable domain is EAGVTQSPTHLIKTRGQQATLRCSPISGHTSVYWYQQALGLGLQFLLWYDEGEERNRGNFPPRFSGRQFPNYSSELNVNALELEDSALYLCASSFYVYEQYFGPGTRLTVT.